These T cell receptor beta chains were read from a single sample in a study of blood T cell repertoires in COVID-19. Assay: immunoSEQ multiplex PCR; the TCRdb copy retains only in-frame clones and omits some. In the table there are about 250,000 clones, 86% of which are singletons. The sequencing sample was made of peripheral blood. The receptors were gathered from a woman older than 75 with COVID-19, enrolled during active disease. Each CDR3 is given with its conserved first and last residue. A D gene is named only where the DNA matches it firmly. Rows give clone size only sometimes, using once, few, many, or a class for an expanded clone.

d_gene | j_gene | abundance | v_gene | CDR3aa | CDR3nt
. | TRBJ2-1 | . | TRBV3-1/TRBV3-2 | CASSRSGQEYNEQFF | TGTGCCAGCAGCCGCTCGGGACAAGAATACAATGAGCAGTTCTTC
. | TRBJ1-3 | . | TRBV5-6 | CASSSIGQSNTIYF | TGTGCCAGCAGCTCCATCGGACAGAGCAACACCATATATTTT
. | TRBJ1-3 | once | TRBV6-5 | CASSLTGPGNTIYF | TGTGCCAGCAGTCTAACAGGTCCTGGAAACACCATATATTTT
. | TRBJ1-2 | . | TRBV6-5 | CASEDYYGYTF | TGTGCCAGCGAGGACTACTATGGCTACACCTTC
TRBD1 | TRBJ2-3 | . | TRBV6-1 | CASSAFPGQGTDTQYF | TGTGCCAGCAGTGCCTTTCCCGGACAGGGGACAGATACGCAGTATTTT
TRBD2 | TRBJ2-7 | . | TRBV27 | CASSSLAGGRYEQYF | TGTGCCAGCAGTTCGTTAGCGGGGGGAAGGTACGAGCAGTACTTC
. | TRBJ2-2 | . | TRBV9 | CASSVEDSIGTGELFF | TGTGCCAGCAGCGTAGAAGACAGCATTGGTACCGGGGAGCTGTTTTTT
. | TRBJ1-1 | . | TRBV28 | CASRWDTDLNTEAFF | TGTGCCAGCAGATGGGACACGGACCTGAACACTGAAGCTTTCTTT
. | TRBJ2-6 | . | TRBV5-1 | CASSLGGAGANVLTF | TGCGCCAGCAGCTTGGGGGGCGCTGGGGCCAACGTCCTGACTTTC
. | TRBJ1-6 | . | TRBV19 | CASSWSSYNSPLHF | TGTGCCAGTAGTTGGAGCTCCTATAATTCACCCCTCCACTTT
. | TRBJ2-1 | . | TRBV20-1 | CSARDLGEQFF | TGCAGTGCTAGAGATCTAGGTGAGCAGTTCTTC
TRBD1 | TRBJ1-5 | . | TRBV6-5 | CASNLNDRVEQPQHF | TGTGCCAGCAACCTAAACGACAGGGTAGAACAGCCCCAGCATTTT
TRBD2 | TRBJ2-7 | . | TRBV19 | CASSIGEGLGYEQYF | TGTGCCAGTAGTATAGGGGAGGGTCTGGGCTACGAGCAGTACTTC
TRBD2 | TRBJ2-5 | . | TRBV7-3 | CASSRGLGAQETQYF | TGTGCCAGCAGCCGAGGACTAGGAGCCCAAGAGACCCAGTACTTC
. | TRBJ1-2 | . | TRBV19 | CASIERAGLNYGYTF | TGTGCCAGTATCGAAAGGGCAGGACTTAACTATGGCTACACCTTC
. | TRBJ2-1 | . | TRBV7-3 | CASSPETGGNEQFF | TGTGCCAGCAGCCCGGAGACCGGGGGCAATGAGCAGTTCTTC